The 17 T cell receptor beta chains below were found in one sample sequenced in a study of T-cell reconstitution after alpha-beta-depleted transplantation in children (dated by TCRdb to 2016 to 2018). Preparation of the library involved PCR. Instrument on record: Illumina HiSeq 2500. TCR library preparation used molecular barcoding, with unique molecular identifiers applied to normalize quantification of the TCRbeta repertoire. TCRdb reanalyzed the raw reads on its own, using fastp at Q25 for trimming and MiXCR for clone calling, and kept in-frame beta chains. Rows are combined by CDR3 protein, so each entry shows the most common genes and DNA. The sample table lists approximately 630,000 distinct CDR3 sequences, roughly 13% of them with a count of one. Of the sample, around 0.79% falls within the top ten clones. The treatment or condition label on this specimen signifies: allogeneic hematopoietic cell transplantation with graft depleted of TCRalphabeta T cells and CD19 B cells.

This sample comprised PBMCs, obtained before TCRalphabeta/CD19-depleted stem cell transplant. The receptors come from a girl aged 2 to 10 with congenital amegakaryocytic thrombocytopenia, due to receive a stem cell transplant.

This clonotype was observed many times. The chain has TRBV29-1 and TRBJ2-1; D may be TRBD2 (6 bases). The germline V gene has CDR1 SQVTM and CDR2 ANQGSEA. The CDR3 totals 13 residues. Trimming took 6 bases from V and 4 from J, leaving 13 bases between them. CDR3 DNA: TGCAGCGTCCTAATGGAGGGTTACAATGAGCAGTTCTTC. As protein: CSVLMEGYNEQFF.

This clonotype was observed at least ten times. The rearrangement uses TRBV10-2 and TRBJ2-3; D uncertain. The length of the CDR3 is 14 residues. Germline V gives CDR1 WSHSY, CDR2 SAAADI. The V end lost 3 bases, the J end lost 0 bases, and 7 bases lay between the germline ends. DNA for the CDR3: TGCGCCAGCAGTGATCGTAACAGCACAGATACGCAGTATTTT. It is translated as CASSDRNSTDTQYF.

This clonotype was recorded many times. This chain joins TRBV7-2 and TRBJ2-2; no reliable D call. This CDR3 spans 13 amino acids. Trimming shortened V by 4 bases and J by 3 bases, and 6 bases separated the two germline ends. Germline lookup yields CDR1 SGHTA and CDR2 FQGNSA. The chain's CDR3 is CASSSWHTGELFF. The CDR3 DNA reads TGTGCCAGCAGCTCTTGGCACACCGGGGAGCTGTTTTTT. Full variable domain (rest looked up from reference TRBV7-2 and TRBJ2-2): GAGVSQSPSNKVTEKGKDVELRCDPISGHTALYWYRQSLGQGLEFLIYFQGNSAPDKSGLPSDRFSAERTGGSVSTLTIQRTQQEDSAVYLCASSSWHTGELFFGEGSRLTVL.

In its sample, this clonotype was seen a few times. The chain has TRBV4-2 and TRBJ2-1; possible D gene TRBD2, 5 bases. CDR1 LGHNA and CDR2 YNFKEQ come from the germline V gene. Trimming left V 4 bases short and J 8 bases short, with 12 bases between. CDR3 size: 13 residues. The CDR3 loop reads CASSLGVLDEQFF. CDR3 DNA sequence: TGTGCCAGCAGCCTCGGGGTCCTCGATGAGCAGTTCTTC.

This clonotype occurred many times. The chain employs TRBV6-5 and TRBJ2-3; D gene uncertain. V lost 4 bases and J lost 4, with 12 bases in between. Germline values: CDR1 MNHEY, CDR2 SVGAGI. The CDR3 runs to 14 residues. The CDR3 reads CASSLKYTADTQYF. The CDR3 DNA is TGTGCCAGCAGTTTGAAATACACGGCAGATACGCAGTATTTT.

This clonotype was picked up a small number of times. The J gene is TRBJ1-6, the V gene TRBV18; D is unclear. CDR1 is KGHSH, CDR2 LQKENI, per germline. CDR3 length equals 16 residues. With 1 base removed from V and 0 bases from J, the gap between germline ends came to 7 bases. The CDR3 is CASSPLESSYNSPLHF. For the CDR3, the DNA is TGTGCCAGCTCACCACTGGAGAGCTCCTATAATTCACCCCTCCACTTT. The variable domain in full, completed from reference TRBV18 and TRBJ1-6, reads NAGVMQNPRHLVRRRGQEARLRCSPMKGHSHVYWYRQLPEEGLKFMVYLQKENIIDESGMPKERFSAEFPKEGPSILRIQQVVRGDSAAYFCASSPLESSYNSPLHFGNGTRLTVT.

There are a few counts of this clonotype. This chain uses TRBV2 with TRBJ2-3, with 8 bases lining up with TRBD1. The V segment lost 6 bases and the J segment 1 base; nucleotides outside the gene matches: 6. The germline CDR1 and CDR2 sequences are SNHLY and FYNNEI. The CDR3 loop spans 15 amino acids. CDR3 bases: TGTGCCAGCAGGCCTGACAGGGGAGGCACAGATACGCAGTATTTT. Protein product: CASRPDRGGTDTQYF.

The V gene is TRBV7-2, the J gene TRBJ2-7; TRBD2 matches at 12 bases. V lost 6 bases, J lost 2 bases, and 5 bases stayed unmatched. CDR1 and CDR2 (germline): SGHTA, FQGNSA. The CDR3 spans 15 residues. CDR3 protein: CASRYGLAGTYEQYF. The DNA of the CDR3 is TGTGCCAGCAGATACGGACTAGCGGGAACCTACGAGCAGTACTTC.

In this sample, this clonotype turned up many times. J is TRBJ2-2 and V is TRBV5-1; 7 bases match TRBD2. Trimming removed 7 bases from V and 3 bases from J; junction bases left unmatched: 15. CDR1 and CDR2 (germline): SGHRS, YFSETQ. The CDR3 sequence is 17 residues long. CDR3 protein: CASQQYLRDYDTGELFF. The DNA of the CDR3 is TGCGCCAGCCAGCAATACCTCCGGGACTACGACACCGGGGAGCTGTTTTTT.

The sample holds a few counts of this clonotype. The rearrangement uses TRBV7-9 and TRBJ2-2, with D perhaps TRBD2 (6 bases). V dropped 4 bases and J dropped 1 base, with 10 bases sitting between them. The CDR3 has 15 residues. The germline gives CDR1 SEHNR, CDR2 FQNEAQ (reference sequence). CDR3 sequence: CASSWGGGNTGELFF. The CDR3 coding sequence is TGTGCCAGCAGCTGGGGAGGCGGGAACACCGGGGAGCTGTTTTTT.

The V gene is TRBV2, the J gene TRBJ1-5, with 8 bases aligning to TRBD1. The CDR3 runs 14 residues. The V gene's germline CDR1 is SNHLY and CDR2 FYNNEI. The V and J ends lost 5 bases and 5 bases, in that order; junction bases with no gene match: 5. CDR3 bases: TGTGCCAGCAGTAAAGACAGGGGCTATCAGCCCCAGCATTTT. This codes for CASSKDRGYQPQHF.

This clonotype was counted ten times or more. The CDR3 DNA is TGCAGTGCTAGTGGGGGCGGTCAGCCCCAGCATTTT. This encodes CSASGGGQPQHF. The chain couples TRBV20-1 to TRBJ1-5; perhaps TRBD1 as D (6 bases). V lost 3 bases, J lost 6 bases, and 9 bases lay in between. CDR3 length: 12 amino acids. Germline V lookup: CDR1 DFQATT, CDR2 SNEGSKA (reference sequence).

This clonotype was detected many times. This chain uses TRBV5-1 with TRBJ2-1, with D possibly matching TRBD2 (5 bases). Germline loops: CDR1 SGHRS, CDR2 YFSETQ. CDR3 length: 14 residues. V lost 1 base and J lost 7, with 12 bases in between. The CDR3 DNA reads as TGCGCCAGCAGCTTGCTTGGGGAGTGGAATGAGCAGTTCTTC. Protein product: CASSLLGEWNEQFF.

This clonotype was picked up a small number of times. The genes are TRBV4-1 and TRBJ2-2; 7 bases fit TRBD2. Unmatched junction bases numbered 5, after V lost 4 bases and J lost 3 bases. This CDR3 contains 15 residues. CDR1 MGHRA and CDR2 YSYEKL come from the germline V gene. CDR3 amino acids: CASSRREDHTGELFF. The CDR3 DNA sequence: TGCGCCAGCAGCCGTCGGGAGGATCACACCGGGGAGCTGTTTTTT.

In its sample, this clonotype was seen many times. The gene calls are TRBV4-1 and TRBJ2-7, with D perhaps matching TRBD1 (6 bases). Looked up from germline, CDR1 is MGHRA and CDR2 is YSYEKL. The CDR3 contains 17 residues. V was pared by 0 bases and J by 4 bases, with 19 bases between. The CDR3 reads CASSQDSTGFLGYEQYF. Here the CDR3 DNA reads TGCGCCAGCAGCCAAGACTCTACAGGGTTTTTGGGGTACGAGCAGTACTTC.

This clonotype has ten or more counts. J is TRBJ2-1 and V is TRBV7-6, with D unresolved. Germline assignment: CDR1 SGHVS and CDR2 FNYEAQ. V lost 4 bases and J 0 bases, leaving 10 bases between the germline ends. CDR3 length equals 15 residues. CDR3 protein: CASSSGFRSYNEQFF. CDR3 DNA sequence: TGTGCCAGCAGCTCCGGGTTCCGCTCCTACAATGAGCAGTTCTTC.

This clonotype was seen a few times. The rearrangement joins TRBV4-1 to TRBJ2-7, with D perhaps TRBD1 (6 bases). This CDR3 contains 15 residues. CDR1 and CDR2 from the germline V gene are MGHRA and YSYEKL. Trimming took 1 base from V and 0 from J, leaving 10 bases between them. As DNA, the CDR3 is TGCGCCAGCAGCCAAGGACAGGCGATCTCCTACGAGCAGTACTTC. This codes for CASSQGQAISYEQYF.